This entry lists 24 T cell receptor beta chains sequenced from one sample in a study of CD4 and CD8 cells across lung adenocarcinoma regions (dated by TCRdb to about 2018). Libraries were constructed by PCR. Sequencing was carried out with a HiSeq X Ten. TCRdb itself trimmed the public reads at Q25 with fastp, ran MiXCR and retained productive beta chains. Every distinct CDR3 protein forms one entry, paired with its most common genes and DNA. Within this sample are about 25,000 distinct CDR3 sequences, with 50% of them counted one time only. The ten largest account for around 50% of the sample. Sequenced material: CD8+ T cells from the center of a lung tumor. The cell subset or site tag for this specimen amounts to: tumor center region. These receptors were taken from a male donor with lung adenocarcinoma. The CD4 and CD8 labels of this study may be unreliable.

V and J are TRBV6-5 and TRBJ2-1; no clear D gene. TRBJ2-7 matches the DNA end more closely, so the J call is doubtful. Per germline, CDR1 MNHEY and CDR2 SVGAGI. The CDR3 covers 14 residues. The CDR3 reads CASSYSVGTYEQYF. In DNA, the CDR3 is TGTGCCAGCAGTTACTCCGTCGGAACCTACGAGCAGTACTTC.

This rearrangement joins TRBV20-1 to TRBJ1-1; D is unresolved. The CDR3 length is 13 residues. V dropped 3 bases and J dropped 1 base, with 9 bases sitting between them. CDR1 is DFQATT, CDR2 SNEGSKA, per germline (reference sequence). CDR3: CSASKQANTEAFF. DNA for the CDR3: TGCAGTGCTAGTAAGCAAGCGAACACTGAAGCTTTCTTT.

This clonotype was counted ten times or more. The chain links TRBV25-1 to TRBJ1-4, with D unclear. The germline V and J ends were trimmed by 4 bases and 8 bases, with 5 bases remaining between them. The CDR3 loop spans 11 amino acids. Germline CDR1 reads MGHDK; CDR2 reads SYGVNS. In DNA form, the CDR3 reads TGTGCCAGCAGTGCCTACGAAAAACTGTTTTTT. Translation: CASSAYEKLFF.

This clonotype was recorded many times. The V and J genes are TRBV4-2 and TRBJ2-5; TRBD2 aligns across 10 bases. The J call may not be correct, given that the DNA end is closer to TRBJ2-7. In germline, CDR1 is LGHNA, CDR2 YNFKEQ. The length of the CDR3 is 15 residues. CDR3 residues: CASSQELAGVYEQYF. CDR3 DNA sequence: TGTGCCAGCAGCCAAGAGCTAGCGGGAGTTTACGAGCAGTACTTC.

The chain couples TRBV6-4 to TRBJ2-1, with D possibly being TRBD1 or TRBD2 (6 bases each). V was shortened by 2 bases and J by 6 bases, with 14 bases between the two germline ends. CDR3 length equals 15 residues. CDR1 MRHNA and CDR2 SNTAGT come from the germline V gene. For the CDR3, the DNA is TGTGCCAGCAGTGACGTGGGGGGCCTCGGCAATGAGCAGTTCTTC. Amino acids: CASSDVGGLGNEQFF.

This clonotype was seen more than once but under ten times. The J gene is TRBJ2-1, the V gene TRBV6-1; 11 bases line up with TRBD1. V trimming: 0 bases; J trimming: 5 bases; junction bases outside the gene matches: 15. Germline lookup yields CDR1 MNHNS and CDR2 SASEGT. The CDR3 contains 20 residues. The CDR3 loop is CASSEAPGAGQGDGNNEQFF. DNA for the CDR3: TGTGCCAGCAGTGAAGCCCCCGGTGCGGGACAGGGGGATGGAAACAATGAGCAGTTCTTC.

This clonotype occurred many times. This chain uses TRBV7-6 with TRBJ2-2, with TRBD1 identical over 7 bases. Germline values: CDR1 SGHVS, CDR2 FNYEAQ. Trimming cost V 3 bases and J 7 bases; bases outside gene matches: 2. CDR3 length: 13 residues. This chain's CDR3 is CASSLGQNGELFF. Written as DNA, the CDR3 is TGTGCCAGCAGCTTGGGACAGAACGGGGAGCTGTTTTTT.

Points on this clonotype: A junction end diverges from the germline sequence, so it may reflect a read error. V usage is TRBV12-3 or TRBV12-4 and J usage is TRBJ2-6; D possibly corresponds to TRBD1 (7 bases). The CDR3 is 17 residues long. CDR3: CASETQGGRSGANVQSF. The DNA of the CDR3 is TGTGCCAGTGAAACCCAGGGGGGAAGGTCTGGGGCCAACGTGCAGTCCTTC.

This rearrangement joins TRBV6-1 to TRBJ2-3; 10 bases line up with TRBD2. Trimming took 6 bases from V and 8 from J; bases not matched to a gene: 8. This CDR3 contains 14 residues. Germline lookup yields CDR1 MNHNS and CDR2 SASEGT. In nucleotides, the CDR3 is TGTGCCAGCAGGAGCGGGAGGGCCTTGGGTACGCAGTATTTT. Translation: CASRSGRALGTQYF.

In DNA, the CDR3 is TGCAGTGCCCAATTAGCGGGAACTTCCTACGAGCAGTACTTC. Its translation is CSAQLAGTSYEQYF. The genes are TRBV20-1 and TRBJ2-7, with 8 bases aligning to TRBD2. The CDR3 is made up of 14 amino acids. Germline V lookup: CDR1 DFQATT, CDR2 SNEGSKA (reference sequence). V was pared by 6 bases and J by 1 base, with 8 bases of the junction left unmatched.

This clonotype was observed a handful of times. This rearrangement joins TRBV12-3 or TRBV12-4 to TRBJ2-3; 12 positions match TRBD2. J lost 11 bases, V lost 3 bases, and 6 bases had no gene match. The CDR3 consists of 14 residues. This CDR3 reads CASSLGLAGGRQYF. Here the CDR3 DNA reads TGTGCCAGCAGTTTGGGACTAGCGGGCGGACGGCAGTATTTT.

This clonotype was seen just once. This chain links TRBV7-2 with TRBJ2-1; 13 bases fit TRBD2. With V trimmed by 3 bases and J by 6 bases, 2 bases remained unmatched. This CDR3 is 15 amino acids long. CDR1 and CDR2 from the germline V gene are SGHTA and FQGNSA. The CDR3: CASSLGLAGFNEQFF. CDR3 nucleotides: TGTGCCAGCAGCTTGGGACTAGCGGGGTTCAATGAGCAGTTCTTC.

The gene calls are TRBV28 and TRBJ2-4; 8 bases fit TRBD2. The germline gives CDR1 MDHEN, CDR2 SYDVKM. The V and J ends lost 5 bases and 1 base, in that order; junction bases with no gene match: 10. The CDR3 spans 17 residues. Written as DNA, the CDR3 is TGTGCCAGCAGTCATCGTACAAGCGGGAGCGCCAAAAACATTCAGTACTTC. Translation gives CASSHRTSGSAKNIQYF.

A word on this clonotype: One end of the junction does not line up with germline, which may come from a read error. The rearrangement uses TRBV6-1 and TRBJ2-3; maybe TRBD2 (7 bases). Germline V gives CDR1 MNHNS, CDR2 SASEGT. This CDR3 comprises 17 residues. CDR3 residues: CASSAGWGGRDPETQYF. CDR3 DNA sequence: TGTGCCAGCAGTGCGGGGTGGGGGGGGCGTGACCCAGAGACGCAGTATTTT.

The chain combines TRBV7-2 with TRBJ2-1; 7 nucleotides match TRBD2. Germline CDR1 and CDR2: SGHTA and FQGNSA. The CDR3 covers 14 residues. V lost 1 base and J lost 9; bases outside the gene matches: 6. The CDR3 is CASSLGAGVFEQFF. CDR3 sequence (DNA): TGTGCCAGCAGCTTAGGTGCGGGAGTTTTTGAGCAGTTCTTC.

By share, this clonotype ranks as medium-sized. The chain uses TRBV6-5 and TRBJ1-2, with TRBD1 matching 8 bases. The V segment lost 1 base and the J segment 8 bases; nucleotides outside the gene matches: 6. The germline gives CDR1 MNHEY, CDR2 SVGAGI. The CDR3 contains 14 residues. CDR3 coding DNA: TGTGCCAGCAGTTACTTACAGGGGGTTAGCGGCTACACCTTC. This codes for CASSYLQGVSGYTF.

This clonotype was picked up a small number of times. Here the CDR3 DNA reads TGTGCCAGCAGTTTAAGCGGGACAGTTGAAGGCGAGCAGTACTTC. This gives the protein CASSLSGTVEGEQYF. This chain links TRBV27 with TRBJ2-1; D tentatively fits TRBD1 or TRBD2 (7 bases each). The J call may not be correct, given that the DNA end is closer to TRBJ2-7. Germline V gene data show CDR1 as MNHEY and CDR2 as SMNVEV (reference sequence). The CDR3 is 15 residues long.

The V call is TRBV6-1, the J call TRBJ2-3; 10 nucleotides agree with TRBD1. The trim removed 6 bases at V and 4 bases at J, leaving 10 bases unmatched. CDR3 size: 16 residues. The germline gives CDR1 MNHNS, CDR2 SASEGT. The CDR3, as DNA: TGTGCCAGCAGAAACCCGGGACAGGGGCCCTCAGATACGCAGTATTTT. Protein sequence: CASRNPGQGPSDTQYF.

This clonotype was seen a handful of times. The V gene is TRBV6-1, the J gene TRBJ2-2; 7 bases fit TRBD1. V shed 6 bases, J shed 6 bases, and the junction held 7 bases outside the gene matches. Germline V CDR1 and CDR2: MNHNS, SASEGT. The CDR3 is 14 amino acids. For the CDR3, the DNA is TGTGCCAGCAGAACAGGGGAGTTGGCCGGGGAGCTGTTTTTT. This translates into CASRTGELAGELFF.

This clonotype was counted ten times or more. V and J are TRBV11-2 and TRBJ2-5; unclear D gene. The CDR3 loop spans 11 amino acids. V lost 1 base, J lost 4 bases, and 1 base lay in between. CDR1 is SGHAT, CDR2 FQNNGV, per germline. The CDR3 DNA sequence: TGTGCCAGCAGCTTAGCAGAGACCCAGTACTTC. Protein: CASSLAETQYF.

This sequence joins TRBV25-1 and TRBJ2-5; 16 positions match TRBD2. TRBJ2-7 explains the end of the DNA better; the J call may be wrong. The CDR3 has 18 residues. Germline-derived CDR1 and CDR2 are MGHDK and SYGVNS. In DNA form, the CDR3 reads TGTGCCAGCAGTACGACGGGACTAGCGGGAGGGCCGTTGTACGAGCAGTACTTC. Encoded protein: CASSTTGLAGGPLYEQYF.

In regard to this clonotype: One junction end does not reproduce the germline sequence, and a read error may be involved. The chain carries TRBV10-1 and TRBJ2-3; 11 bases line up with TRBD2. The CDR3 loop spans 18 amino acids. The germline V gene has CDR1 WNHNN and CDR2 SYGVQD (reference sequence). Here the CDR3 reads CASSPGVAGGMDPDTQYF. CDR3 DNA: TGCGCCAGCAGTCCAGGGGTAGCGGGGGGGATGGACCCAGATACGCAGTACTTT.

The chain joins TRBV11-3 to TRBJ2-3; 8 bases match TRBD1. Germline V lookup: CDR1 SGHNT, CDR2 YENEEA. The CDR3 covers 16 residues. The V segment lost 5 bases and the J segment 6 bases; nucleotides outside the gene matches: 13. The CDR3 sequence is CASSHGQGVSRDTQYF. The DNA of the CDR3 is TGTGCCAGCAGCCACGGACAGGGAGTCTCGCGCGATACGCAGTATTTT.

The rearrangement uses TRBV7-8 and TRBJ2-3; no definite D call. Trimming took off 2 bases at V and 3 bases at J, with 15 bases between the two ends. The CDR3 has 16 amino acids. Germline V gene sequence: CDR1 SGHVS, CDR2 FQNEAQ. CDR3: CASSLNSPFPTDTQYF. The DNA of the CDR3 is TGTGCCAGCAGCTTAAACAGCCCCTTTCCAACAGATACGCAGTATTTT.